These 13 T cell receptor beta chains were sequenced from one sample in a study of glioma-infiltrating T cells. The iRepertoire nested amplicon-rescue multiplex PCR amplified TCR alpha and beta CDR3s from RNA. MiXCR, run by TCRdb on the multiplex PCR reads, gives a single entry per CDR3 protein. This sample has under 200,000 distinct CDR3 sequences, with about 47% found just once. Sequencing was performed on glioma tissue, nonneoplastic brain tissue, or PBMCs (not recorded which). These receptors originate from a human donor with low-grade glioma or glioblastoma, undergoing nonglioma brain surgery, or in good health (not recorded which).

This clonotype occurred many times. The V call is TRBV28, the J call TRBJ1-1; D is unclear. V lost 8 bases, J lost 4 bases, and 8 bases lay in between. Germline V gene lookup returns CDR1 MDHEN and CDR2 SYDVKM. The CDR3 has 11 residues. CDR3 sequence (DNA): TGTGCCAGCTCGACGTCCACTGAAGCTTTCTTT. Translated: CASSTSTEAFF.

The chain has TRBV7-9 and TRBJ2-1; D gene uncertain. Looked up from germline, CDR1 is SEHNR and CDR2 is FQNEAQ (reference sequence). V lost 5 bases, J lost 11 bases, and 19 bases lay in between. The CDR3 is made up of 14 amino acids. CDR3 amino acids: CASSQILSTKQQFF. The DNA of the CDR3 is TGTGCCAGCAGCCAGATACTTTCAACTAAGCAGCAGTTCTTC. The full variable domain, in which reference TRBV7-9 and TRBJ2-1 provide the parts outside the CDR3, is DTGVSQNPRHKITKRGQNVTFRCDPISEHNRLYWYRQTLGQGPEFLTYFQNEAQLEKSRLLSDRFSAERPKGSFSTLEIQRTEQGDSAMYLCASSQILSTKQQFFGPGTRLTVL.

The chain combines TRBV11-2 with TRBJ1-1; TRBD1 might be the D (5 bases). The CDR3 is 14 residues long. Germline-derived CDR1 and CDR2 are SGHAT and FQNNGV. V shed 5 bases and J shed 4 bases, with 14 bases lying between them. The CDR3 DNA reads TGTGCCAGCAGCCAAGGGAGCCAGGGCACTGAAGCTTTCTTT. It codes for CASSQGSQGTEAFF.

This clonotype was seen at least ten times. CDR3 protein: CATSRARSYGYTF. The CDR3 region has the DNA TGTGCCACCAGCAGAGCCAGATCCTATGGCTACACCTTC. V and J are TRBV15 and TRBJ1-2; D gene unclear. The CDR3 is 13 amino acids. Looked up from germline, CDR1 is LNHNV and CDR2 is YYDKDF (reference sequence). V was shortened by 1 base and J by 4 bases, with 7 bases between the two germline ends.

This clonotype was found many times. This chain links TRBV11-1 with TRBJ2-3; weak D call: TRBD1 (5 bases). Germline CDR1 SGHAT, CDR2 FQDESV (reference sequence). The CDR3 contains 13 residues. Trimming stripped 5 bases from V and 6 bases from J, with 12 bases between. The CDR3: CASSLGHRDTQYF. Written as DNA, the CDR3 is TGTGCCAGCAGCCTTGGACATAGGGATACGCAGTATTTT.

About this clonotype: The conserved closing phenylalanine or tryptophan is absent in this CDR3, likely reflecting a read error. The chain uses TRBV6-9 and TRBJ2-1, with 11 bases matching TRBD2. The junction had 4 bases not matched to a gene; V was cut back by 4 bases and J by 5 bases. Germline V gene sequence: CDR1 MNHGY, CDR2 SVAAGI. This CDR3 is built from 15 residues. The CDR3 loop reads CASSFSSGRNNEQFL. In DNA form, the CDR3 reads TGTGCCAGCAGTTTCTCTAGCGGGAGGAACAATGAGCAGTTCCTT.

J is TRBJ2-1 and V is TRBV30; D gene unclear. Trimming shortened V by 5 bases and J by 0 bases, and 5 bases separated the two germline ends. CDR1 is GTSNPN, CDR2 SVGIG, per germline (reference sequence). The CDR3 loop spans 12 amino acids. CDR3 region: CAWSDSYNEQFF. The CDR3 DNA reads TGTGCCTGGTCGGACTCCTACAATGAGCAGTTCTTC.

The chain employs TRBV29-1 and TRBJ1-1; weak D call: TRBD1 (6 bases). CDR1 and CDR2 from the germline V gene are SQVTM and ANQGSEA. V was cut by 4 bases and J by 5 bases, with 14 bases left in between. There are 13 residues in the CDR3. DNA of the CDR3: TGCAGCGTTGTATCTGGGGGCGTGACTGAAGCTTTCTTT. Its protein product is CSVVSGGVTEAFF.

Concerning this clonotype itself: One end of the junction does not line up with germline, which may come from a read error. The genes are TRBV6-1 and TRBJ1-1; D is uncertain. CDR3 length: 14 amino acids. CDR1 and CDR2 (germline): MNHNS, SASEGT. The CDR3 is CASGEEGKHTEAFF. The CDR3 DNA follows: TGTGCCAGCGGTGAAGAGGGAAAGCACACTGAAGCTTTCTTT.

This clonotype showed up many times. This sequence joins TRBV5-4 and TRBJ2-3; the match to TRBD2 covers 9 bases. The V segment lost 3 bases and the J segment 4 bases; nucleotides outside the gene matches: 3. CDR3 length: 14 amino acids. Looked up from germline, CDR1 is SGHNT and CDR2 is YYREEE (reference sequence). The CDR3, as DNA: TGTGCCAGCAGCTGGACTAGCGAGGCAGATACGCAGTATTTT. Encoded protein: CASSWTSEADTQYF.

This clonotype was seen many times. The J gene is TRBJ2-5, the V gene TRBV6-1, with 9 bases aligning to TRBD1. CDR1 MNHNS and CDR2 SASEGT come from the germline V gene. The CDR3 is made up of 13 amino acids. V gave up 5 bases and J gave up 5 bases; unmatched junction bases: 3. Written as DNA, the CDR3 is TGTGCCAGCAGTAGGGACAGGGCGGAGACCCAGTACTTC. Encoded protein: CASSRDRAETQYF.

Ten or more counts support this clonotype. The chain is built from TRBV3-1 and TRBJ1-2; D ambiguous. V was cut by 4 bases and J by 6 bases, with 12 bases left in between. The CDR3 totals 13 residues. Germline V lookup: CDR1 LGHDT, CDR2 YNNKEL (reference sequence). CDR3 sequence reads: CASSPRFNHGYTF. The CDR3 coding sequence is TGTGCCAGCAGCCCGCGATTTAATCATGGCTACACCTTC.

Details on this clonotype: Sequence at one end of the junction differs from germline and may be a read error. This chain joins TRBV10-3 and TRBJ2-1, with TRBD1 matching over 9 bases. The germline V gene has CDR1 ENHRY and CDR2 SYGVKD. The CDR3 contains 13 residues. The CDR3 coding sequence is TGTGCCACCGTGGACAGGGGTAACAATGAGCAGTTTTTC. Residues: CATVDRGNNEQFF.